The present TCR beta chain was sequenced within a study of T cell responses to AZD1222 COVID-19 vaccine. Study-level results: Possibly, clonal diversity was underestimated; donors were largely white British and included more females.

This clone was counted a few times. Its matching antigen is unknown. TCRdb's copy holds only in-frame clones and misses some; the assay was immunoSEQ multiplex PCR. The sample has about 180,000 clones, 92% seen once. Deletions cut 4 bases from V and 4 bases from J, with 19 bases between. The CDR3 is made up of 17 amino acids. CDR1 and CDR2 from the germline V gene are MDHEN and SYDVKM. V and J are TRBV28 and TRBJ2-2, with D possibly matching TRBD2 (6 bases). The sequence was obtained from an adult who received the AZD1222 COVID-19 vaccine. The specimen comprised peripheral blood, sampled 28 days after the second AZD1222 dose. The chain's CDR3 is CASSSYGLTKFTGELFF. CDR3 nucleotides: TGTGCCAGCAGTTCTTACGGACTAACCAAATTCACCGGGGAGCTGTTTTTT.